Listed here is a single T cell receptor beta chain. Other DNA sequences from this sample encode an identical CDR3 as well. The data originate from a study of blood T cell repertoires in COVID-19. The CDR3 is made up of 15 amino acids. Germline assignment: CDR1 MNHEY and CDR2 SMNVEV (reference sequence). Germline trimming cut 3 bases from V and 3 bases from J; bases unmatched to any gene: 5. The protocol was immunoSEQ multiplex PCR, while the TCRdb copy is restricted to in-frame clones and leaves out a portion. The table includes more than 150,000 clones, more than 85% detected once. Sequenced input: peripheral blood. The chain is built from TRBV27 and TRBJ2-7, with 10 bases lining up with TRBD2. The clonotype comes from a man aged 45-60 years with acute or convalescent COVID-19. Here the CDR3 DNA reads TGTGCCAGCAGTTTTTCGCTAGCGGGAGTCTACGAGCAGTACTTC. Translation: CASSFSLAGVYEQYF.